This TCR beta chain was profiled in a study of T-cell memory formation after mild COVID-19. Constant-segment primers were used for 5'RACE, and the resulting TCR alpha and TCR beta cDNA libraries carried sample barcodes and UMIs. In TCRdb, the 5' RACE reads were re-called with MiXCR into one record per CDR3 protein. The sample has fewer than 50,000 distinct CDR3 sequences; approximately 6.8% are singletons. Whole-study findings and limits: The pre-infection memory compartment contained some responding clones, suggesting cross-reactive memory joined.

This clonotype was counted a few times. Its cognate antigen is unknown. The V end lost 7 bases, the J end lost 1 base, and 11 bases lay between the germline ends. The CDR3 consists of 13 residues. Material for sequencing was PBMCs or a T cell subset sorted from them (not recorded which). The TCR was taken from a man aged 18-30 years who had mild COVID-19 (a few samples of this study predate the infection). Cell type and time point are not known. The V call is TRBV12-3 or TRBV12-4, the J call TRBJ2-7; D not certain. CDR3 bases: TGTGCCAGCACTTCTACAGCTTCCTACGAGCAGTACTTC. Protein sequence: CASTSTASYEQYF.